These T cell receptor beta chains were read from a single sample in a study of blood T cell repertoires in COVID-19. Assay: immunoSEQ multiplex PCR; the TCRdb copy retains only in-frame clones and omits some. Of nearly 110,000 clones in the sample, 84% were seen once. Sequenced input: peripheral blood. These TCRs come from a human donor in a cohort sampled during active COVID-19. CDR3s include the opening cysteine and the closing phenylalanine or tryptophan. Fields, in order: clone size, V gene, D gene, J gene, CDR3 length, CDR3 DNA, CDR3 protein. A D gene is named only where the DNA matches it firmly. Clone size is shown for a subset of rows, as once, few, many or a class of expanded clone.

-	TRBV6-2/TRBV6-3	-	TRBJ2-5	15	TGTGCCAGCAGTTACGGAAGCGGGTCTCAAGAGACCCAGTACTTC	CASSYGSGSQETQYF
once	TRBV30	-	TRBJ2-5	10	TGTGCCTGGGGTTCGGGGACCCAGTACTTC	CAWGSGTQYF
once	TRBV23-1	TRBD1	TRBJ2-3	19	TGCGCCAGCAGTCAATCGACAGGGGCTCCTCCTTGGCGCACAGATACGCAGTATTTT	CASSQSTGAPPWRTDTQYF
few	TRBV7-9	-	TRBJ2-7	13	TGTGCCAGCAGCTTAGGCACAGGGTACGAGCAGTACTTC	CASSLGTGYEQYF
once	TRBV18	-	TRBJ2-1	15	TGTGCCAGCTCAAGAGAAAGCGTAAGAGACAATGAGCAGTTCTTC	CASSRESVRDNEQFF
-	TRBV5-8	-	TRBJ2-3	14	TGTGCCAGCAGCGCGGTGGTGAGCACAGATACGCAGTATTTT	CASSAVVSTDTQYF
once	TRBV7-2	-	TRBJ2-2	16	TGTGCCAGCAGCCCCTACCGGGGAATGAACACCGGGGAGCTGTTTTTT	CASSPYRGMNTGELFF
-	TRBV18	-	TRBJ1-1	11	TGTGCCAGCTCTGATGGGCCCGAAGCTTTCTTT	CASSDGPEAFF
-	TRBV5-1	TRBD1	TRBJ1-1	14	TGCGCCAGCAGCTCGGGACAGATCCTTTCTGAAGCTTTCTTT	CASSSGQILSEAFF
-	TRBV28	-	TRBJ1-3	11	TGTGCCAGCAGCCTCCGGGACACCATATATTTT	CASSLRDTIYF
-	TRBV5-6	-	TRBJ1-5	13	TGTGCCAGCAACCGACAGCTCAATCAGCCCCAGCATTTT	CASNRQLNQPQHF
-	TRBV28	-	TRBJ1-5	15	TGTGCCAGCAGTTTAGCCGGGTTTAGTTATCAGCCCCAGCATTTT	CASSLAGFSYQPQHF
-	TRBV24-1	-	TRBJ2-2	15	TGTGCCACCAGTGATTGGGGCGAGTACACCGGGGAGCTGTTTTTT	CATSDWGEYTGELFF
-	TRBV10-2	TRBD1	TRBJ1-2	16	TGCGCCAGCAGCTTACTCCGGGACAGGGGGCAACATCCCTACACCTTC	CASSLLRDRGQHPYTF
once	TRBV28	-	TRBJ2-1	12	TGTGCCAGCAGTTCCAACAGCTATGAGCAGTTCTTC	CASSSNSYEQFF
-	TRBV24-1	-	TRBJ1-3	13	TGTGCCACCAGTGATTCCCTTGGAAACACCATATATTTT	CATSDSLGNTIYF
-	TRBV7-2	-	TRBJ2-1	13	TGTGCCAGCAGCTGGGGACATCCCAATGAGCAGTTCTTC	CASSWGHPNEQFF
-	TRBV7-2	-	TRBJ2-7	16	TGTGCCAGCAGCCCCCCGGGGGCGGGAGCCCACTACGAGCAGTACTTC	CASSPPGAGAHYEQYF
-	TRBV5-1	-	TRBJ2-1	13	TGCGCCAGCAGCTTGGGAGGGACTGGTGAGCAGTTCTTC	CASSLGGTGEQFF
few	TRBV2	-	TRBJ2-7	13	TGTGCCAGCAGTCTTGGCAGACTAGACGAGCAGTACTTC	CASSLGRLDEQYF
-	TRBV18	-	TRBJ1-1	16	TGTGCCAGCTCACCTCCGGACGGGAACGGGGACACTGAAGCTTTCTTT	CASSPPDGNGDTEAFF
-	TRBV12-3/TRBV12-4	-	TRBJ2-5	12	TGTGCCAGCAGTTTCCCGAGGGAGACCCAGTACTTC	CASSFPRETQYF
once	TRBV20-1	TRBD1	TRBJ1-6	14	TGCAGTGCTAGTCGGACAGGGGATAATTCACCCCTCCACTTT	CSASRTGDNSPLHF
-	TRBV6-6	-	TRBJ2-7	13	TGTGCCAGCACCGCAGCGGCGAGCTACGAGCAGTACTTC	CASTAAASYEQYF
once	TRBV28	TRBD1	TRBJ1-2	15	TGTGCCAGCAGTTCCGGGACAGGGCTGGGCTATGGCTACACCTTC	CASSSGTGLGYGYTF
-	TRBV7-2	-	TRBJ2-1	16	TGTGCCAGCAGCTTAATGGTAGGAGGCGCGAACAATGAGCAGTTCTTC	CASSLMVGGANNEQFF
few	TRBV12-3/TRBV12-4	-	TRBJ2-1	11	TGTGCCAGCAGTTTGAGGAATGAGCAGTTCTTC	CASSLRNEQFF
-	TRBV7-2	TRBD1	TRBJ2-3	13	TGTGCCAGCAGCCTGACAGGGGCAGATACGCAGTATTTT	CASSLTGADTQYF
many	TRBV5-8	-	TRBJ2-2	16	TGTGCCACCAGCCCTCCGACAGGTCCGGGGCCCGGGGAGCTGTTTTTT	CATSPPTGPGPGELFF
-	TRBV7-2	-	TRBJ1-3	16	TGTGCCAGCAGCCCAGGACATCCGAGCTCTGGAAACACCATATATTTT	CASSPGHPSSGNTIYF
-	TRBV7-9	TRBD1	TRBJ1-5	14	TGTGCCAGCAGCCCAGAGGACAGGTCTCAGCCCCAGCATTTT	CASSPEDRSQPQHF
-	TRBV29-1	-	TRBJ2-3	12	TGCAGCGTTAGGACAGTCACAGATACGCAGTATTTT	CSVRTVTDTQYF